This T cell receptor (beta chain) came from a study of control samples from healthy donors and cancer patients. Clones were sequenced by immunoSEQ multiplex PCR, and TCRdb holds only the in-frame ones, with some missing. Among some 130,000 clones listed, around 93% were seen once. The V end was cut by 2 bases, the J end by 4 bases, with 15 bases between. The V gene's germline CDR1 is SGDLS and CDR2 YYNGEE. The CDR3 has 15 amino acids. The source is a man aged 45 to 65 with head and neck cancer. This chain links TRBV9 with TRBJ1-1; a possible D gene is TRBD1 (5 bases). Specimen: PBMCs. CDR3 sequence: CASSVGVASPTEAFF. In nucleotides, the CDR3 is TGTGCCAGCAGCGTGGGGGTGGCTTCACCCACTGAAGCTTTCTTT.